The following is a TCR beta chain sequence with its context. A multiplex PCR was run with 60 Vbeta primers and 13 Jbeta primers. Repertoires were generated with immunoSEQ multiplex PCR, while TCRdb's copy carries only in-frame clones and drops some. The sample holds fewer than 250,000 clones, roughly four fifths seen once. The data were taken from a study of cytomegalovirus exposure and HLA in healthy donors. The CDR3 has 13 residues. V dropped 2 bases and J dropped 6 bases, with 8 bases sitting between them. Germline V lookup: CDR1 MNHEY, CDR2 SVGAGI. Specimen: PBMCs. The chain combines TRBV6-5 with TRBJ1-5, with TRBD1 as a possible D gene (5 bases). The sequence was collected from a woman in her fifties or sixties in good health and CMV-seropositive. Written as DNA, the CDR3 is TGTGCCAGCAGTTACGGGAGGGGTCAGCCCCAGCATTTT. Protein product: CASSYGRGQPQHF.